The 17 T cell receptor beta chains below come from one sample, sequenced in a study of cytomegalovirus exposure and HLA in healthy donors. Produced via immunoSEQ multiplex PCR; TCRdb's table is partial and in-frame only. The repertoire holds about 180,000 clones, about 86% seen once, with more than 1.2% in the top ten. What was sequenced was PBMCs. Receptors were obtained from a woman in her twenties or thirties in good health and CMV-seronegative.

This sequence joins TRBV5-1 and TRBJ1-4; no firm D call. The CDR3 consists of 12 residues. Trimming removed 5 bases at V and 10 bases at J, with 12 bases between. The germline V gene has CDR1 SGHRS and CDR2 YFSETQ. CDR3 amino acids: CASSSQEGKLFF. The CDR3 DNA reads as TGCGCCAGCAGTTCCCAGGAAGGAAAACTGTTTTTT.

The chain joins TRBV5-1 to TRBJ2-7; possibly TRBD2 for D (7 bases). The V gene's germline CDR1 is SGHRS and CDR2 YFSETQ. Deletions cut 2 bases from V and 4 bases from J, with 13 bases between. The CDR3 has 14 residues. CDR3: CASSFWGGQYEQYF. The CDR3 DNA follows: TGCGCCAGCAGCTTTTGGGGGGGACAATACGAGCAGTACTTC.

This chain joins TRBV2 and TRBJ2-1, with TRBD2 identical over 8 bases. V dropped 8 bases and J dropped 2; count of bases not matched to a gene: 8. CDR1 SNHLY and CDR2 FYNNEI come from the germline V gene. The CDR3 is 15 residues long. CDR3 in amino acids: CASHPETSAYNEQFF. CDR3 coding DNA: TGTGCCAGCCACCCCGAGACTAGCGCCTACAATGAGCAGTTCTTC.

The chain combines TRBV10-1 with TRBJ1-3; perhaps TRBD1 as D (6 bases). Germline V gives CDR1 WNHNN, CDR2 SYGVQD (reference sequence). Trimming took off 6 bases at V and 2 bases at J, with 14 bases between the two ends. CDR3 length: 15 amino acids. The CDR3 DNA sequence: TGCGCCAGCAGCACGGACAGTGTCCCTGGAAACACCATATATTTT. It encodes CASSTDSVPGNTIYF.

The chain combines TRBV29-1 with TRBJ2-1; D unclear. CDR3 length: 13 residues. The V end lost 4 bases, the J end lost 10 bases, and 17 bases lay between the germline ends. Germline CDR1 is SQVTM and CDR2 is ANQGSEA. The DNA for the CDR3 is TGCAGCGTTGTATCCGTCCAGGAAAGAGAGCAGTTCTTC. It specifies CSVVSVQEREQFF.

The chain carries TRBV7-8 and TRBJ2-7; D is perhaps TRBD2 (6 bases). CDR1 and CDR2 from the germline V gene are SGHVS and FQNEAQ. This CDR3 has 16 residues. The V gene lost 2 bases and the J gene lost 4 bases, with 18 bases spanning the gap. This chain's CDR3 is CASSLYRGGAGYEQYF. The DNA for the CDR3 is TGTGCCAGCAGCTTATACCGCGGCGGGGCTGGATACGAGCAGTACTTC.

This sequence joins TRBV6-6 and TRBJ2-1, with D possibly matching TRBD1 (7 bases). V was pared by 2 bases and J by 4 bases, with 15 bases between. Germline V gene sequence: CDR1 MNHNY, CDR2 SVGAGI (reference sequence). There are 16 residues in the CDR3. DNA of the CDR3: TGTGCCAGCAGTTACGGCCAGGGGGGCAGATACAATGAGCAGTTCTTC. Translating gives CASSYGQGGRYNEQFF.

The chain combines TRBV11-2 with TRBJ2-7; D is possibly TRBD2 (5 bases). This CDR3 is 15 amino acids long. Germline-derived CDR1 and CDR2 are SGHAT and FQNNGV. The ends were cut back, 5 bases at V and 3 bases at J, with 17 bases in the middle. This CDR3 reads CASSPPGFGYYEQYF. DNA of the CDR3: TGTGCCAGCAGCCCCCCGGGGTTCGGATACTACGAGCAGTACTTC.

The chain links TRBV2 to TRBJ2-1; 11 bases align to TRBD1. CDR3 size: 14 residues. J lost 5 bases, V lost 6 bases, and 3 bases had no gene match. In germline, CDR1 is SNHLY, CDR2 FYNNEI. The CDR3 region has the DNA TGTGCCAGCAGGGGACAGGGGGGCCACAATGAGCAGTTCTTC. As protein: CASRGQGGHNEQFF.

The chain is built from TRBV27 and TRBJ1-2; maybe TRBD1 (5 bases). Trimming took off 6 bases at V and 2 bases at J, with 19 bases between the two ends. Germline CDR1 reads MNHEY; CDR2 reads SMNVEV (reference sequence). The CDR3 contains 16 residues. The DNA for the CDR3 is TGTGCCAGCAGCCCAGGGTGGGCAGAGATAAACTATGGCTACACCTTC. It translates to CASSPGWAEINYGYTF.

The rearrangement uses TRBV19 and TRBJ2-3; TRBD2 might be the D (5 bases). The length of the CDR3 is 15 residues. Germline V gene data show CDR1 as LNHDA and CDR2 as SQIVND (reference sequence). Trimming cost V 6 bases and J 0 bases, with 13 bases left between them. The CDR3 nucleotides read TGTGCCAGTAGCTCAAGGAGGACTAGCACAGATACGCAGTATTTT. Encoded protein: CASSSRRTSTDTQYF.

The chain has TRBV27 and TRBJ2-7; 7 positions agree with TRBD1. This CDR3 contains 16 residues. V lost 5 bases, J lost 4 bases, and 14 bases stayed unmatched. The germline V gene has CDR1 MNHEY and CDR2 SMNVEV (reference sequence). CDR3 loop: CASSPLTGQLLYEQYF. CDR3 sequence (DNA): TGTGCCAGCAGTCCCTTGACAGGGCAACTCCTATACGAGCAGTACTTC.

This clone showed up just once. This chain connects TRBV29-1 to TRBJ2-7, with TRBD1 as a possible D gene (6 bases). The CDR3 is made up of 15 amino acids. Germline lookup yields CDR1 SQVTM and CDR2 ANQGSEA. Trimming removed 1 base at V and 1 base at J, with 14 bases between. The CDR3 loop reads CSVEGTGLGSYEQYF. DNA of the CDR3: TGCAGCGTTGAAGGAACAGGGTTGGGATCCTACGAGCAGTACTTC.

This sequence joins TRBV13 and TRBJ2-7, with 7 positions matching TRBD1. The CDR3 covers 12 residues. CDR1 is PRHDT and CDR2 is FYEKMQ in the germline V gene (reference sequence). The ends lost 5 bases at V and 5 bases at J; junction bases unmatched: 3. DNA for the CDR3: TGTGCCAGCAGCCAAACAGGGGACGAGCAGTACTTC. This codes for CASSQTGDEQYF.

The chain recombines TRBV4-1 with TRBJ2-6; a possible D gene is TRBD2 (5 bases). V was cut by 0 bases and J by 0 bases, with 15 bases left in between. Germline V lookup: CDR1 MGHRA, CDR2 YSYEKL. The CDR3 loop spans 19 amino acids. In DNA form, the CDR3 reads TGCGCCAGCAGCCAAGATCGCGGAGGCAGCTCCTCTGGGGCCAACGTCCTGACTTTC. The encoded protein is CASSQDRGGSSSGANVLTF.

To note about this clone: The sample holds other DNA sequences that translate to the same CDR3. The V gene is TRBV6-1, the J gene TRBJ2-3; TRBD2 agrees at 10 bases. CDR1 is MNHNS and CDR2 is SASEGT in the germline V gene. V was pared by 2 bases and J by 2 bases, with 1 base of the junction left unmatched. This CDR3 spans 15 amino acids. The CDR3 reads CASSELAGATDTQYF. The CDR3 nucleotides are TGTGCCAGCAGTGAACTAGCGGGGGCCACAGATACGCAGTATTTT.

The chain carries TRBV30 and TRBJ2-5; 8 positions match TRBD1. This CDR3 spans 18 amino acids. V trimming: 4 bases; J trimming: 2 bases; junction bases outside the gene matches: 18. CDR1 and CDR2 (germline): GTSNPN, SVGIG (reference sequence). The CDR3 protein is CAWNLFGGRGQSQETQYF. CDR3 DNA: TGTGCCTGGAATTTGTTCGGGGGCAGGGGGCAGTCTCAAGAGACCCAGTACTTC.